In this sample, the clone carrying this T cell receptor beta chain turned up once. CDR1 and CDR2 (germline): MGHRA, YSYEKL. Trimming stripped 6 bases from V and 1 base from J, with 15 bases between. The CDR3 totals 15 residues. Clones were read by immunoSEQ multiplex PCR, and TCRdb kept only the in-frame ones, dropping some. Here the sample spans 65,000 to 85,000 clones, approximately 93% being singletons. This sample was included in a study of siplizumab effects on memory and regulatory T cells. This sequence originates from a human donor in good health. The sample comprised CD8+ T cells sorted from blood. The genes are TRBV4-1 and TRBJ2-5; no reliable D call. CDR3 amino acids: CASSSVSGPQETQYF. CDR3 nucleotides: TGCGCCAGCAGTTCTGTGTCAGGACCCCAAGAGACCCAGTACTTC.